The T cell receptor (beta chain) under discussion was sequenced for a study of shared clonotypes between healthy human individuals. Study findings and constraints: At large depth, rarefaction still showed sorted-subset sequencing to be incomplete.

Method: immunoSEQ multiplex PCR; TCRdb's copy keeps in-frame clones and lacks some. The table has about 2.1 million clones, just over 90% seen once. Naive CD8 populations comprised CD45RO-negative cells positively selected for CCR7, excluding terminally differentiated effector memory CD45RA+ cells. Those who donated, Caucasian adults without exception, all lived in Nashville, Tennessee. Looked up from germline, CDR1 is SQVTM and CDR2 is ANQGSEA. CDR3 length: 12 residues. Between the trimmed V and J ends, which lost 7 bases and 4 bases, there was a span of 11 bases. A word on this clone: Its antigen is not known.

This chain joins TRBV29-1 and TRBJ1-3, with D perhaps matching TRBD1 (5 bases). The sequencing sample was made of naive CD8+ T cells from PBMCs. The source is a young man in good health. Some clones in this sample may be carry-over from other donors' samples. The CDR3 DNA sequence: TGCAGCGGCGGGACGGTCGGAAACACCATATATTTT. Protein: CSGGTVGNTIYF.